The present entry profiles one T cell receptor beta chain with its context. Its antigen is unknown. Trimming stripped 4 bases from V and 6 bases from J, with 12 bases between. CDR1 and CDR2 from the germline V gene are MNHEY and SVGEGT. There are 13 residues in the CDR3. This entry is derived from a study of T cell responses to AZD1222 COVID-19 vaccine. Whole-study results and caveats: At baseline, seropositivity was found in only five or six AZD1222 recipients. Donors, mostly white British, included more females; clonal diversity was possibly underestimated.

Assay: immunoSEQ multiplex PCR; the TCRdb copy retains only in-frame clones and omits some. Found here are roughly 160,000 clones, 91% of them singletons; the top ten hold 1.5% to 2%. The chain uses TRBV6-2 or TRBV6-3 and TRBJ1-1, with no clear D. This clonotype originated in an adult in good health. The material sequenced was peripheral blood, taken on day 0 of AZD1222 vaccination. The CDR3 reads CASSSQPRAEAFF. DNA for the CDR3: TGTGCCAGCAGTTCACAGCCCCGGGCTGAAGCTTTCTTT.